This T cell receptor (beta chain) was found in a study of neurological immune-mediated disorders. CDR1 is SGHAT and CDR2 is FQNNGV in the germline V gene. This CDR3 spans 12 amino acids. Deletions cut 5 bases from V and 4 bases from J, with 9 bases between. Time point indicated: longitudinal time-point 3. cDNA was made by 5'RACE with 10-nucleotide random UMIs. Each CDR3 protein gets one entry after TCRdb re-called the 5' RACE reads with MiXCR. The table records 95,000 to 110,000 distinct CDR3 sequences, less than 14% of them present only once. This clonotype was recorded at least ten times. The antigen remains undetermined. Whole-study findings and limits: The study found the most TCR clonal expansion in HTLV-1-associated myelopathy and the least in multiple sclerosis, below healthy controls.

The chain carries TRBV11-2 and TRBJ2-7, with D perhaps given as TRBD1 or TRBD2 (5 bases each). The sequence was obtained from a female donor with HTLV-1-associated myelopathy (HAM/TSP). The specimen sequenced was PBMCs. In DNA, the CDR3 is TGTGCCAGCAGCGTCGGGACGTACGAGCAGTACTTC. As protein: CASSVGTYEQYF.